Given below is one T cell receptor (beta chain) in context. Produced via immunoSEQ multiplex PCR; TCRdb's table is partial and in-frame only. This sample has over 250,000 clones; 80% to 90% occur once, and the top ten carry approximately 11%. The record originates from a study of blood T cell repertoires in COVID-19. Overall study context: PBMCs, B-cell-depleted T cells, or T cells were the source of the cDNA or gDNA that made up the material.

V was clipped by 7 bases and J by 1 base; unmatched bases: 8. Germline V gene lookup returns CDR1 SGHDT and CDR2 YYEEEE. This CDR3 is 16 amino acids long. The clonotype originates from a woman aged 70-85 years with acute or convalescent COVID-19. The V and J genes are TRBV5-6 and TRBJ1-4, with TRBD1 identical over 9 bases. The material sequenced was peripheral blood. The CDR3 is CASFHGQGLTNEKLFF. CDR3 DNA sequence: TGTGCCAGCTTCCATGGACAGGGGTTAACTAATGAAAAACTGTTTTTT.